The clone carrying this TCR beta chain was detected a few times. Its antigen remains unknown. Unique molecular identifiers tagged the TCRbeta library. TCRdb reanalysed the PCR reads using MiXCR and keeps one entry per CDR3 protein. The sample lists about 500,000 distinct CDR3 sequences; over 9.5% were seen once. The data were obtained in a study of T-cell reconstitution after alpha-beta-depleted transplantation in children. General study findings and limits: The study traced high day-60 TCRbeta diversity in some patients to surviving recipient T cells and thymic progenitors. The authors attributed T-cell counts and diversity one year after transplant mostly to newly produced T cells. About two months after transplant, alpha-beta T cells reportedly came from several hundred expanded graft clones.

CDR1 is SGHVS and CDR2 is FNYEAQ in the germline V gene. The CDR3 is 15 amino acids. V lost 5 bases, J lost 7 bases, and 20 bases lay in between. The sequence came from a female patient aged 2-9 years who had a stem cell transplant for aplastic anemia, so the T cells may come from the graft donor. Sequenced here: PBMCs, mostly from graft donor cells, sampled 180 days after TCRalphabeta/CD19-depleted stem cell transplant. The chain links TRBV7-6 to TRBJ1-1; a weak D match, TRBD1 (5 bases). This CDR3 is CASSHLKGPGLEAFF. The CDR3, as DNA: TGTGCCAGCAGCCATCTGAAGGGACCTGGACTTGAAGCTTTCTTT.